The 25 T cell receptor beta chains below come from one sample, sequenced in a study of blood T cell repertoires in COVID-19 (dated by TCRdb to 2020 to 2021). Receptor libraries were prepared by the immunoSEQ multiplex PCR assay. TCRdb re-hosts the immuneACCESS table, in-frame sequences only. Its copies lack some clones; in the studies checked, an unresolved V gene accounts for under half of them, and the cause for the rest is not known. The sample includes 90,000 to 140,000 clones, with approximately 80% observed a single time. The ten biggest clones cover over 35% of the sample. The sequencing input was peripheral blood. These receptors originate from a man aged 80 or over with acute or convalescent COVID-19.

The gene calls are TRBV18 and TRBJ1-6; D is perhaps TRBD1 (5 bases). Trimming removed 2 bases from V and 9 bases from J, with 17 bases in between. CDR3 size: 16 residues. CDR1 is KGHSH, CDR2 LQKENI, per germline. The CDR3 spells CASSPSQGTIGSPLHF. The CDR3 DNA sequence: TGTGCCAGCTCACCAAGCCAGGGCACAATAGGTTCACCCCTCCACTTT.

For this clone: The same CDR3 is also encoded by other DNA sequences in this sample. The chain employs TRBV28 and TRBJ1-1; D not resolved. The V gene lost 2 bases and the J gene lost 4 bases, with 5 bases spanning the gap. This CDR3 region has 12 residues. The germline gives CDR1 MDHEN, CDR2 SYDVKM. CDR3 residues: CASSLGLTEAFF. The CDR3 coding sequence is TGTGCCAGCAGTTTAGGACTCACTGAAGCTTTCTTT.

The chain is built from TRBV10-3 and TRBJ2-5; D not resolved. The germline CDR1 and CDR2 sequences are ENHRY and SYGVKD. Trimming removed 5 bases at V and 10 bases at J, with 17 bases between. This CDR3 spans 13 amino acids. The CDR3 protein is CAISSPVAPNQYF. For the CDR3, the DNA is TGTGCCATCAGTTCCCCCGTGGCCCCGAACCAGTACTTC.

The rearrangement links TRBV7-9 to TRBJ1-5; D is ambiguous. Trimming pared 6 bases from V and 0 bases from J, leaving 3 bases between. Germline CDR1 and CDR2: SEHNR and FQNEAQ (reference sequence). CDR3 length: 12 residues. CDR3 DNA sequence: TGTGCCAGCAGTAATAGCAATCAGCCCCAGCATTTT. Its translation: CASSNSNQPQHF.

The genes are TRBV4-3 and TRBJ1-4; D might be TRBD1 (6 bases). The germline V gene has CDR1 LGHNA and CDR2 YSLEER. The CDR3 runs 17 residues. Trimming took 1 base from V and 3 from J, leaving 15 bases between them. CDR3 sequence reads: CASSQARGRISNEKLFF. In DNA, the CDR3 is TGCGCCAGCAGCCAAGCCAGGGGCAGGATATCTAATGAAAAACTGTTTTTT.

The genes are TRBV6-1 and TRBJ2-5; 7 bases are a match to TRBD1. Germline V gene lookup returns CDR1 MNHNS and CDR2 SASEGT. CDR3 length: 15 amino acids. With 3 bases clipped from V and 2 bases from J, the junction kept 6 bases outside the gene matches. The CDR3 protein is CASSEMGQIQETQYF. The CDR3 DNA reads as TGTGCCAGCAGTGAGATGGGACAGATTCAAGAGACCCAGTACTTC.

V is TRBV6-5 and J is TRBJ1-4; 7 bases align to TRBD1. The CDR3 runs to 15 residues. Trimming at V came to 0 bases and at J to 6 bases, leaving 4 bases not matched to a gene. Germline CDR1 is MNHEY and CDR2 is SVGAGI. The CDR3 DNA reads TGTGCCAGCAGTTACTCGGGGACAGTAGATGAAAAACTGTTTTTT. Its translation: CASSYSGTVDEKLFF.

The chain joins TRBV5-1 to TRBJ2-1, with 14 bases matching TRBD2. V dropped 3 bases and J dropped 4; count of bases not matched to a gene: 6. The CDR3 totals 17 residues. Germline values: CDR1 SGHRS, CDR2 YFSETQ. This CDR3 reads CASSSFGTSGSYNEQFF. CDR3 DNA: TGCGCCAGCAGCTCGTTTGGGACTAGCGGGAGTTACAATGAGCAGTTCTTC.

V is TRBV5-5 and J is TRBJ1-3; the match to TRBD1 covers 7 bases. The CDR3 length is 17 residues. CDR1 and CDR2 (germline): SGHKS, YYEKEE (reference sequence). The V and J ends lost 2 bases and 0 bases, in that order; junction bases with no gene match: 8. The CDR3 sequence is CASSLEYGTDSGNTIYF. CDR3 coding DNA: TGTGCCAGCAGCTTAGAATACGGGACAGACTCTGGAAACACCATATATTTT.

CDR3 nucleotides: TGTGCCAGCAGGGCTACAGGGGCCTCGAACACTGAAGCTTTCTTT. Translated, it gives CASRATGASNTEAFF. The chain combines TRBV7-9 with TRBJ1-1; 7 positions agree with TRBD1. The CDR3 is 15 residues long. Germline values: CDR1 SEHNR, CDR2 FQNEAQ (reference sequence). V shed 6 bases and J 1 base; nucleotides not matched to a gene: 8.

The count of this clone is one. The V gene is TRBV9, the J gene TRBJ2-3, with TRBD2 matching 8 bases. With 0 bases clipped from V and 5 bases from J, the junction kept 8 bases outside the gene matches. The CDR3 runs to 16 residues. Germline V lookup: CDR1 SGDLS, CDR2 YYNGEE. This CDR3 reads CASSVASGRLGDTQYF. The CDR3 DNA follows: TGTGCCAGCAGCGTAGCTAGCGGGCGTCTGGGAGATACGCAGTATTTT.

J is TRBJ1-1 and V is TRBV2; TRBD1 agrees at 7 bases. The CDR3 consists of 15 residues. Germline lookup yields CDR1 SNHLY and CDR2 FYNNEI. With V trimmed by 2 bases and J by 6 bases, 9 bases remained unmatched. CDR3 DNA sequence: TGTGCCAGCAGTGAAAGTAGACGACAGGGTGCTGAAGCTTTCTTT. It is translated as CASSESRRQGAEAFF.

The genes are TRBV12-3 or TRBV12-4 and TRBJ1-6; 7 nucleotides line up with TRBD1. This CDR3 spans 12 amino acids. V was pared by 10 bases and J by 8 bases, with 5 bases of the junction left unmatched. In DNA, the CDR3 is TGTGCCATTCGGGACAGATATTCACCCCTCCACTTT. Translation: CAIRDRYSPLHF.

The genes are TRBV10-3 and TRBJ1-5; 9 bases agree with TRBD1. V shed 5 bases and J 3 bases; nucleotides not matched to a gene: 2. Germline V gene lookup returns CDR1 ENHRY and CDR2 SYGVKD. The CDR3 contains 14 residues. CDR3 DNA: TGTGCCATCAGTACAGGGGGCAACAATCAGCCCCAGCATTTT. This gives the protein CAISTGGNNQPQHF.

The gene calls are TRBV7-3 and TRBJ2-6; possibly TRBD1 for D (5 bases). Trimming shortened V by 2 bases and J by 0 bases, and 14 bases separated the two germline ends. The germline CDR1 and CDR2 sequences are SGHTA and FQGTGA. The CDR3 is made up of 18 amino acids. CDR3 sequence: CASSLVSQGSSGANVLTF. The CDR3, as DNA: TGTGCCAGCAGCTTAGTAAGTCAGGGCAGCTCTGGGGCCAACGTCCTGACTTTC.

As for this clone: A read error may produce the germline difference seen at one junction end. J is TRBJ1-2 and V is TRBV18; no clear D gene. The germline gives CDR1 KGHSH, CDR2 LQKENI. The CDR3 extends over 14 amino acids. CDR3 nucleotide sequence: TGTGCCAGCTCACCGACGACTGAGGACTACGGCTACACCTTC. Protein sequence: CASSPTTEDYGYTF.

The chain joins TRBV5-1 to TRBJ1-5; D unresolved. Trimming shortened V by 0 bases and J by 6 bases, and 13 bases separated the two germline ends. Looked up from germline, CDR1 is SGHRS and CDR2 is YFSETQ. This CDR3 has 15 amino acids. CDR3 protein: CASSLVGGPSQPQHF. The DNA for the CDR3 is TGCGCCAGCAGCTTGGTTGGAGGGCCGTCTCAGCCCCAGCATTTT.

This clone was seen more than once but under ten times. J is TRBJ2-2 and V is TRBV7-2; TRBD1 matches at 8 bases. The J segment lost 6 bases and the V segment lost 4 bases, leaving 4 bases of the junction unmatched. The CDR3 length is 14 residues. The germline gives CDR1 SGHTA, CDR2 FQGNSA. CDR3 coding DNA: TGTGCCAGCAGCTATAGGACAGGGTCCGGGGAGCTGTTTTTT. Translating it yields CASSYRTGSGELFF.

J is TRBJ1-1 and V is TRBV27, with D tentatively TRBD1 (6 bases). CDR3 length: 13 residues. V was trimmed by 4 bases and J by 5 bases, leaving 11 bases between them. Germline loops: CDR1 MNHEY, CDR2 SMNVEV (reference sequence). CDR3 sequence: CASSSDSSTEAFF. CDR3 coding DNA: TGTGCCAGCAGTTCGGACAGCTCGACTGAAGCTTTCTTT.

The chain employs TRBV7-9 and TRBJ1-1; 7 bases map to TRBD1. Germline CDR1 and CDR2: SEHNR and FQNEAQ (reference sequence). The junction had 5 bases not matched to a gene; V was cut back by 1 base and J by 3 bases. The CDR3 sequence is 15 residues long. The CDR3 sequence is CASSLVNRGYTEAFF. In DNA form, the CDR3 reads TGTGCCAGCAGCTTAGTTAACAGGGGATACACTGAAGCTTTCTTT.

The CDR3 loop reads CASSLALYGYTF. Written as DNA, the CDR3 is TGTGCCAGCAGTTTAGCTCTGTATGGCTACACCTTC. The chain couples TRBV12-3 or TRBV12-4 to TRBJ1-2; D not certain. The V gene lost 0 bases and the J gene lost 5 bases, with 4 bases spanning the gap. The CDR3 runs 12 residues.

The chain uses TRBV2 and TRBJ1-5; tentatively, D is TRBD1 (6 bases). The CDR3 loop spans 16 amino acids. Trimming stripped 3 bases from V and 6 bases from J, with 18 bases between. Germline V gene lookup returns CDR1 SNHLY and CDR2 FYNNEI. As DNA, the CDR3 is TGTGCCAGCAGTGATTGGGGACATCTAACCTCTCAGCCCCAGCATTTT. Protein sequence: CASSDWGHLTSQPQHF.

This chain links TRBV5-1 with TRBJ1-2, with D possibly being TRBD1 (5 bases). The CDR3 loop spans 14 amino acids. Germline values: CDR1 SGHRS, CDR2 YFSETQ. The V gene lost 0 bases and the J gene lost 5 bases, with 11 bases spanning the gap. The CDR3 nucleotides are TGCGCCAGCAGCTTGGGGGTGACAGCTTATGGCTACACCTTC. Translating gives CASSLGVTAYGYTF.

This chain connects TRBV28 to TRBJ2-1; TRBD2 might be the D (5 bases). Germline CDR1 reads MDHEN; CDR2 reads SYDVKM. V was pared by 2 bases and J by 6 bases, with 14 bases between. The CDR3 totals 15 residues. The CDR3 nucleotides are TGTGCCAGCAGTTTAGGCGGAAAGAGGGTCAATGAGCAGTTCTTC. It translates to CASSLGGKRVNEQFF.

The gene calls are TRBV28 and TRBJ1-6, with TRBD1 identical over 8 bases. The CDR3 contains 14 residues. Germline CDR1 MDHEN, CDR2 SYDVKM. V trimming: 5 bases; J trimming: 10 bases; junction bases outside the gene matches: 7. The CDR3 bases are TGTGCCAGCAGTGCCGGACAGGGACAATCACCCCTCCACTTT. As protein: CASSAGQGQSPLHF.